A single T cell receptor (beta chain) is shown here with its context. Its antigen is currently unknown. Read data end 3 residues before the CDR3 end; the end is taken from the germline J gene. The CDR3 extends over 15 amino acids. The J segment lost 4 bases and the V segment lost 5 bases, leaving 7 bases of the junction unmatched. Germline lookup yields CDR1 SGHTA and CDR2 FQGNSA. This specimen belongs to a study of Tregs in tolerant kidney transplant recipients. Study findings and constraints: Few patients were studied, so findings need validation in larger groups. Biological reproducibility was not directly addressed, but technical replication error appeared minimal. In tolerant patients, donor-specific Tregs outgrew total Tregs, suggesting antigen-driven expansion.

Sequenced by immunoSEQ multiplex PCR; TCRdb stores in-frame clones only, minus some. Its table records tens of thousands of clones. The TCR originated in a human donor who received a combined kidney and bone marrow transplant. This chain connects TRBV7-2 to TRBJ2-3, with 9 bases aligning to TRBD2. The input for sequencing was CD4+ T cells from blood, taken before the transplant. The covered CDR3 bases are TGTGCCAGCAGCCCCCGGCGGGGGGGGGCAGATACG. Protein sequence: CASSPRRGGADT. Given in full, the CDR3 is CASSPRRGGADTQYF.